The 15 T cell receptor beta chains reported below all come from one sample, sequenced in a study of T cells in Graves' hyperthyroidism and ophthalmopathy. TCR beta CDR3 region amplification was performed from RNA transcripts. A set of HTBI primers served as the primers for a first-round RT-PCR of the TCR CDR3. MiXCR, run by TCRdb on the multiplex PCR reads, gives a single entry per CDR3 protein. The table lists 300,000 to 450,000 distinct CDR3 sequences, around an eighth of them singletons. The sequenced material came from blood. The receptors shown here come from a man under 40 with Graves' hyperthyroidism that later progressed to Graves' ophthalmopathy.

The rearrangement links TRBV20-1 to TRBJ2-7; D is undetermined. Germline lookup yields CDR1 DFQATT and CDR2 SNEGSKA (reference sequence). V lost 6 bases to trimming and J lost 2 bases, with 8 bases between them. The CDR3 extends over 11 amino acids. CDR3 DNA sequence: TGCAGTGCCCAAGACACCTACGAGCAGTACTTC. This sequence encodes CSAQDTYEQYF.

This rearrangement joins TRBV5-5 to TRBJ1-2; no clear D gene. The V gene lost 0 bases and the J gene lost 4 bases, with 7 bases spanning the gap. In germline, CDR1 is SGHKS, CDR2 YYEKEE (reference sequence). CDR3 length equals 13 residues. The CDR3 loop is CASSLVQFYGYTF. DNA for the CDR3: TGTGCCAGCAGCTTGGTTCAGTTCTATGGCTACACCTTC.

This clonotype was picked up many times. The gene calls are TRBV11-2 and TRBJ2-1; 7 bases are shared with TRBD1. The CDR3 is 15 amino acids. V lost 2 bases, J lost 8 bases, and 9 bases stayed unmatched. Germline V CDR1 and CDR2: SGHAT, FQNNGV. CDR3 DNA sequence: TGTGCCAGCAGCTTATCGGGACAGCCTTTGGATGAGCAGTTCTTC. It translates to CASSLSGQPLDEQFF. The full variable domain, in which reference TRBV11-2 and TRBJ2-1 provide the parts outside the CDR3, is EAGVAQSPRYKIIEKRQSVAFWCNPISGHATLYWYQQILGQGPKLLIQFQNNGVVDDSQLPKDRFSAERLKGVDSTLKIQPAKLEDSAVYLCASSLSGQPLDEQFFGPGTRLTVL.

Points on this clonotype: Compared with germline, one end of the junction differs, possibly owing to a read error. J is TRBJ1-1 and V is TRBV12-3 or TRBV12-4; 7 bases line up with TRBD1. The CDR3 length is 13 residues. In nucleotides, the CDR3 is TGTGCCAGCAGTCAGGGGGTGAACACTGAAACTTTCTTT. It is translated as CASSQGVNTETFF.

This clonotype was detected many times. This sequence joins TRBV11-2 and TRBJ1-1; D may be TRBD1 (5 bases). The germline V gene has CDR1 SGHAT and CDR2 FQNNGV. Trimming removed 6 bases from V and 8 bases from J, with 19 bases in between. The CDR3 sequence is 14 residues long. The CDR3 region is CASRGPQGYSEAFF. CDR3 sequence (DNA): TGTGCCAGCAGGGGTCCTCAGGGTTATTCCGAAGCTTTCTTT. The full variable domain, its missing parts supplied by reference TRBV11-2 and TRBJ1-1, is EAGVAQSPRYKIIEKRQSVAFWCNPISGHATLYWYQQILGQGPKLLIQFQNNGVVDDSQLPKDRFSAERLKGVDSTLKIQPAKLEDSAVYLCASRGPQGYSEAFFGQGTRLTVV.

The sample holds many counts of this clonotype. The CDR3 nucleotides are TGTGCCAGCAGCCTCCAGGGTGCCACCTACGAGCAGTACTTC. It yields the protein CASSLQGATYEQYF. The rearrangement uses TRBV3-1 and TRBJ2-7; TRBD1 is a possible D gene (5 bases). Trimming left V 4 bases short and J 2 bases short, with 12 bases between. Germline lookup yields CDR1 LGHDT and CDR2 YNNKEL (reference sequence). The CDR3 spans 14 residues.

This clonotype was counted many times. V and J are TRBV5-1 and TRBJ1-2; 8 bases map to TRBD1. V was pared by 0 bases and J by 5 bases, with 6 bases of the junction left unmatched. CDR3 length: 15 residues. CDR1 and CDR2 from the germline V gene are SGHRS and YFSETQ. CDR3 bases: TGCGCCAGCAGCTTGGGTGCTGGACAGGGTTATGGCTACACCTTC. Translating gives CASSLGAGQGYGYTF.

The chain recombines TRBV4-2 with TRBJ1-2, with TRBD1 as a possible D gene (5 bases). The V gene lost 1 base and the J gene lost 7 bases, with 13 bases spanning the gap. CDR3 size: 14 residues. The germline V gene encodes CDR1 LGHNA and CDR2 YNFKEQ. DNA of the CDR3: TGTGCCAGCAGCCAAGGGGGGGGTAAAGGTGGCTACACCTTC. This gives the protein CASSQGGGKGGYTF.

At least ten counts were recorded for this clonotype. J is TRBJ2-2 and V is TRBV6-1, with TRBD1 matching over 8 bases. This CDR3 contains 14 residues. From germline, CDR1 is MNHNS and CDR2 SASEGT. V gave up 8 bases and J gave up 0 bases; unmatched junction bases: 2. The CDR3 spells CASLDRANTGELFF. The CDR3, as DNA: TGTGCCAGCCTGGACAGGGCGAACACCGGGGAGCTGTTTTTT.

The CDR3 nucleotides read TGCGCCAGCAGCCAAGTTAGTGACAGGGCTTATGAAAAACTGTTTTTT. Residues: CASSQVSDRAYEKLFF. The gene calls are TRBV4-1 and TRBJ1-4; TRBD1 matches 7 bases. CDR3 length: 16 residues. From germline, CDR1 is MGHRA and CDR2 YSYEKL. The V gene end was trimmed by 1 base and the J gene end by 6 bases; junction bases not matched to a gene: 8.

The chain joins TRBV10-1 to TRBJ2-2, with D tentatively TRBD2 (6 bases). Deletions cut 0 bases from V and 7 bases from J, with 15 bases between. Germline lookup yields CDR1 WNHNN and CDR2 SYGVQD (reference sequence). This CDR3 comprises 16 residues. The CDR3 reads CASSESFAGFGGELFF. CDR3 nucleotide sequence: TGCGCCAGCAGTGAGTCGTTTGCGGGGTTTGGCGGGGAGCTGTTTTTT.

There are many counts of this clonotype. A clone one base away is much larger, so this may be a read error. The chain combines TRBV2 with TRBJ1-5; 10 bases line up with TRBD1. The length of the CDR3 is 15 residues. Trimming at V came to 4 bases and at J to 3 bases, leaving 3 bases not matched to a gene. Germline V gene sequence: CDR1 SNHLY, CDR2 FYNNEI. Here the CDR3 reads CASSAGTGANQPQHF. The CDR3 bases are TGTGCCAGCAGTGCCGGGACAGGGGCCAATCAGCCCCAGCATTTT. Full variable domain (outside the CDR3, taken from reference TRBV2 and TRBJ1-5): EPEVTQTPSHQVTQMGQEVILRCVPISNHLYFYWYRQILGQKVEFLVSFYNNEISEKSEIFDDQFSVERPDGSNFTLKIRSTKLEDSAMYFCASSAGTGANQPQHFGDGTRLSIL.

This clonotype turned up a few times. CDR3 protein: CASRISGGTDTQYF. CDR3 nucleotide sequence: TGTGCCAGCAGAATTAGCGGGGGGACAGATACGCAGTATTTT. The chain links TRBV6-1 to TRBJ2-3; 10 positions agree with TRBD2. Trimming cost V 6 bases and J 3 bases; bases outside gene matches: 3. Per germline, CDR1 MNHNS and CDR2 SASEGT. The CDR3 runs 14 residues.

This clonotype was detected ten times or more. The chain uses TRBV20-1 and TRBJ1-2; TRBD1 agrees at 7 bases. The CDR3 is made up of 15 amino acids. Germline V gene lookup returns CDR1 DFQATT and CDR2 SNEGSKA (reference sequence). Trimming took 3 bases from V and 4 from J; bases not matched to a gene: 11. The CDR3 DNA sequence: TGCAGTGCTAGGGCCCACAGGGGTTTGTCCTATGGCTACACCTTC. As protein: CSARAHRGLSYGYTF.

There are a few counts of this clonotype. The rearrangement uses TRBV5-1 and TRBJ1-1, with D maybe TRBD1 (6 bases). Germline V CDR1 and CDR2: SGHRS, YFSETQ. This CDR3 spans 15 amino acids. V gave up 4 bases and J gave up 4 bases, with 17 bases separating them. CDR3 region: CASSVTTGMGTEAFF. The CDR3 DNA reads TGCGCCAGCAGCGTGACGACAGGTATGGGCACTGAAGCTTTCTTT.